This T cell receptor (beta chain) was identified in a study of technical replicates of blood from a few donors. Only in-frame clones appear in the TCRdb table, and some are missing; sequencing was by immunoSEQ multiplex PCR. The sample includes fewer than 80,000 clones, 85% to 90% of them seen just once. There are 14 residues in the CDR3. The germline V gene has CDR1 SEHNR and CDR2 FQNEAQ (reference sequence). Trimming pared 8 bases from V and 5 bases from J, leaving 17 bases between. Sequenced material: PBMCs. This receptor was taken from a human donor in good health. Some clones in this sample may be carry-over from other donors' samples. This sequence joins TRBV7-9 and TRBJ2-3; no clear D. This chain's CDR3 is CASVGPGMKDTQYF. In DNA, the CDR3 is TGTGCCAGCGTTGGGCCCGGTATGAAAGATACGCAGTATTTT.